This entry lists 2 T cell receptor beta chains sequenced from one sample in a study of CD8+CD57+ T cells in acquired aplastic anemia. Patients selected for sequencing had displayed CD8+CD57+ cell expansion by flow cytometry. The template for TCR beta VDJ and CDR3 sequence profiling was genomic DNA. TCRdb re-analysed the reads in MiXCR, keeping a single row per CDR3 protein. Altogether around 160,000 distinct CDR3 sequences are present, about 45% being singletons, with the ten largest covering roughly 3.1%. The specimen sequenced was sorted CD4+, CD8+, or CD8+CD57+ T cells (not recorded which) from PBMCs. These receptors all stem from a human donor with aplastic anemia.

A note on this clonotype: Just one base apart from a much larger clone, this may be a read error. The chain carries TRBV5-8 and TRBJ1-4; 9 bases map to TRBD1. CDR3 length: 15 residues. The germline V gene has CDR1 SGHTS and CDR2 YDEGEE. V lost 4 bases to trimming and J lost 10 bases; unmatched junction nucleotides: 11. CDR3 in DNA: TGTGCCAGCAGCACCGGGACAGGGATAGGTGGAAAACTGTTTTTT. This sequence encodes CASSTGTGIGGKLFF.

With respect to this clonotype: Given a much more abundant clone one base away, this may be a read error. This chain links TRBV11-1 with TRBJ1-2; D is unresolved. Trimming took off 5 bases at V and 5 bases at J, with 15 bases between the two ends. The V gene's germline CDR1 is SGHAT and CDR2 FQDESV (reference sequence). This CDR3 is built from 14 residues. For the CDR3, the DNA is TGTGCCAGCAGCCCGAAGGTGACACAATATGGCTACACCTTC. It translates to CASSPKVTQYGYTF.